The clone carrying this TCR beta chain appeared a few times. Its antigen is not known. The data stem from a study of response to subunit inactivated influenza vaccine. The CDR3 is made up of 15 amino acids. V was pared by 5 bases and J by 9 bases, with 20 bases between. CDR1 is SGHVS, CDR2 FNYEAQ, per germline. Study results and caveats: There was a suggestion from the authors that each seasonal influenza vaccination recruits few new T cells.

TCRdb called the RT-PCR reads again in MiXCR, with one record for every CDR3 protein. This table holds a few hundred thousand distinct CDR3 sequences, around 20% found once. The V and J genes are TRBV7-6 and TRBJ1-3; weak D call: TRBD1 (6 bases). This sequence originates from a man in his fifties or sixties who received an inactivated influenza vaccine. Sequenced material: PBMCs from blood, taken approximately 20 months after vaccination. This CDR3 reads CASSSNGRGGTTIYF. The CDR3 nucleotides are TGTGCCAGCAGCAGTAACGGCAGGGGCGGGACCACCATATATTTT.